This TCR beta chain originates from a study of T cells after posttransplantation cyclophosphamide. General study points: Recipient CMV seropositivity and CMV reactivation strongly tracked TRB clonality. Donor-recipient repertoire similarity was low at 1-2 months, rising over year one. Skin or GI-infiltrating T cells shared few TRB sequences with blood.

The germline CDR1 and CDR2 sequences are SGHVT and SQSDAQ. V gave up 2 bases and J gave up 8 bases, with 10 bases separating them. The CDR3 totals 13 residues. The related graft donor's blood sample was taken on the day of bone marrow donation. Here immunoSEQ multiplex PCR was the method, and the copy in TCRdb shows in-frame clones only, minus some. Sampling found tens of thousands of clones, none seen once. This clone was recorded at least ten times. Its antigen is currently unknown. The V gene is TRBV7-4, the J gene TRBJ2-1; tentatively, D is TRBD1 (5 bases). Sequencing was done on a sample of PBMCs. This sequence originates from a man in his forties or fifties in good health, CMV-negative, and a related stem cell transplant donor. In DNA, the CDR3 is TGTGCCAGCAGCTTAAGGGGTCTACATGAGCAGTTCTTC. As protein: CASSLRGLHEQFF.